This T cell receptor (beta chain) is drawn from a study of radiotherapy plus CTLA-4 blockade in lung cancer. Overall study findings and caveats: In blood, tumor-derived TCR clones expanded after radiotherapy plus ipilimumab. Dynamics of early blood T cell clones, together with interferon-beta, were reportedly the best predictors of response.

The table came from immunoSEQ multiplex PCR; TCRdb's copy has only in-frame clones and leaves some out. In the table there are about 72,000 clones, approximately 80% of which are singletons. Points on this clone: What it recognizes is unknown.

The CDR3 is 13 amino acids. Per germline, CDR1 SNHLY and CDR2 FYNNEI. Trimming took off 8 bases at V and 1 base at J, with 11 bases between the two ends. The rearrangement links TRBV2 to TRBJ2-5, with a possible D match to TRBD2 (5 bases). The sample consisted of peripheral blood, taken from a patient treated with radiotherapy plus ipilimumab. The clonotype comes from a human donor with non-small cell lung cancer who had a complete response to radiotherapy plus ipilimumab. The CDR3 region has the DNA TGTGCCAGCTTATTGGAGGCCCAAGAGACCCAGTACTTC. This sequence encodes CASLLEAQETQYF.